This TCR beta chain was sequenced during a study of T cells in Graves' hyperthyroidism and ophthalmopathy. Study context: Specimen type is peripheral blood, collected at initial diagnosis prior to any treatment. Whole-study results and caveats: From stable hyperthyroidism, ophthalmopathy was separated by a 13 V-J model.

Drawn at first hyperthyroidism diagnosis, the blood sample preceded any ophthalmopathy symptoms. Germline-derived CDR1 and CDR2 are SEHNR and FQNEAQ (reference sequence). There are 16 residues in the CDR3. Trimming stripped 5 bases from V and 3 bases from J, with 19 bases between. The sample holds many counts of this clonotype. Its antigen is undetermined. What was amplified from RNA transcripts were TCR beta CDR3 regions. HTBI primers were used for first-round RT-PCR of the TCR CDR3. From the multiplex PCR reads, TCRdb called clonotypes with MiXCR, one entry per CDR3 protein. Among approximately 260,000 distinct CDR3 sequences listed, approximately 14% were seen once.

The TCR sequence derives from a woman aged 45-59 years with Graves' hyperthyroidism that later progressed to Graves' ophthalmopathy. The sample was blood. This chain joins TRBV7-9 and TRBJ2-5; possibly TRBD1 or TRBD2 for D (6 bases each). This CDR3 reads CASSPSRGGGKETQYF. For the CDR3, the DNA is TGTGCCAGCAGCCCCTCAAGAGGGGGAGGTAAAGAGACCCAGTACTTC.